Presented here are 30 T cell receptor beta chains from one specimen sequenced in a study of blood T cell repertoires in COVID-19. The table came from immunoSEQ multiplex PCR; TCRdb's copy has only in-frame clones and leaves some out. In the table there are about 400,000 clones, around 92% of which are singletons. The sequenced sample consisted of peripheral blood. The receptors stem from a middle-aged man with acute or convalescent COVID-19.

This clone occurred a few times. The rearrangement joins TRBV7-9 to TRBJ1-5, with D perhaps TRBD1 (5 bases). This CDR3 has 15 residues. V dropped 3 bases and J dropped 0 bases, with 9 bases sitting between them. Germline V gene data show CDR1 as SEHNR and CDR2 as FQNEAQ (reference sequence). The CDR3 DNA follows: TGTGCCAGCAGCTTTGGAGGGGATAGCAATCAGCCCCAGCATTTT. Translating it yields CASSFGGDSNQPQHF.

The V gene is TRBV4-1, the J gene TRBJ2-7, with TRBD2 matching 11 bases. Per the germline V gene, CDR1 is MGHRA and CDR2 is YSYEKL. V shed 4 bases and J 3 bases; nucleotides not matched to a gene: 5. CDR3 size: 15 residues. The CDR3 is CASSPVTSGVYEQYF. The DNA of the CDR3 is TGCGCCAGCAGCCCGGTGACTAGCGGGGTCTACGAGCAGTACTTC.

The chain couples TRBV7-9 to TRBJ2-7; 13 bases line up with TRBD2. Germline V gene lookup returns CDR1 SEHNR and CDR2 FQNEAQ (reference sequence). The junction had 4 bases not matched to a gene; V was cut back by 5 bases and J by 3 bases. CDR3 length: 15 residues. CDR3 DNA: TGTGCCAGCAGCCCCGGGACTAGCGGGATCTACGAGCAGTACTTC. Its protein product is CASSPGTSGIYEQYF.

This chain's CDR3 is CASHRGGENTEAFF. The CDR3 coding sequence is TGTGCCAGCCACCGGGGGGGCGAAAACACTGAAGCTTTCTTT. The V and J genes are TRBV6-5 and TRBJ1-1; D possibly corresponds to TRBD1 (6 bases). The CDR3 is 14 amino acids. Germline V lookup: CDR1 MNHEY, CDR2 SVGAGI. V gave up 8 bases and J gave up 2 bases, with 15 bases separating them.

This chain joins TRBV27 and TRBJ2-3; 8 bases agree with TRBD2. V dropped 7 bases and J dropped 1; count of bases not matched to a gene: 7. CDR1 and CDR2 from the germline V gene are MNHEY and SMNVEV (reference sequence). This CDR3 is built from 15 residues. The CDR3 reads CASTPISGGTDTQYF. The DNA for the CDR3 is TGTGCCAGCACCCCAATTAGCGGGGGCACAGATACGCAGTATTTT.

This chain uses TRBV5-5 with TRBJ1-6; perhaps TRBD1 as D (6 bases). V lost 3 bases to trimming and J lost 8 bases, with 18 bases between them. Germline V gene lookup returns CDR1 SGHKS and CDR2 YYEKEE (reference sequence). The CDR3 spans 16 residues. CDR3 protein: CASSYSDRTSYSPLHF. The CDR3, as DNA: TGTGCCAGCAGCTACTCCGACAGGACCTCTTATTCACCCCTCCACTTT. The full variable domain, with the rest looked up from reference TRBV5-5 and TRBJ1-6, is DAGVTQSPTHLIKTRGQQVTLRCSPISGHKSVSWYQQVLGQGPQFIFQYYEKEERGRGNFPDRFSARQFPNYSSELNVNALLLGDSALYLCASSYSDRTSYSPLHFGNGTRLTVT.

This chain uses TRBV21-1 with TRBJ1-4; whether TRBD1, the table's D call, matches the DNA was not checked. TRBV21-1 is reported as a pseudogene. The CDR3 covers 15 residues. Here the CDR3 DNA reads TGTGCCAGCAGCCCGCCGGACAGGGTTTGGGAAAAACTGTTTTTT. Protein product: CASSPPDRVWEKLFF.

In this sample, this clone turned up once. The chain is built from TRBV4-3 and TRBJ1-3; no definite D call. Trimming left V 1 base short and J 0 bases short, with 7 bases between. The CDR3 is made up of 15 amino acids. Germline CDR1 is LGHNA and CDR2 is YSLEER. In nucleotides, the CDR3 is TGCGCCAGCAGCCAAGCAGGTGGCTCTGGAAACACCATATATTTT. Translation: CASSQAGGSGNTIYF.

V and J are TRBV18 and TRBJ1-1; D gene ambiguous. Trimming left V 2 bases short and J 1 base short, with 8 bases between. Per the germline V gene, CDR1 is KGHSH and CDR2 is LQKENI. This CDR3 region has 14 residues. This chain's CDR3 is CASSPAAGNTEAFF. DNA of the CDR3: TGTGCCAGCTCACCAGCCGCAGGGAACACTGAAGCTTTCTTT.

Details on this clone: Mismatch with germline at one junction end may stem from a read error. The V and J genes are TRBV27 and TRBJ2-3, with 10 bases that match TRBD2. The germline V gene has CDR1 MNHEY and CDR2 SMNVEV (reference sequence). The length of the CDR3 is 15 residues. The CDR3 reads CASKPGLASKDTQYF. The CDR3, as DNA: TGTGCCAGCAAACCGGGACTAGCGAGCAAAGATACGCAGTATTTT.

The chain joins TRBV11-3 to TRBJ2-1; D call uncertain. CDR3 length: 12 residues. V lost 4 bases and J lost 2, with 3 bases in between. Germline V gene sequence: CDR1 SGHNT, CDR2 YENEEA. CDR3 sequence reads: CASSSAYNEQFF. CDR3 DNA: TGTGCCAGCAGCTCAGCCTACAATGAGCAGTTCTTC.

This clone showed up just once. The chain couples TRBV6-2 or TRBV6-3 to TRBJ1-6, with 7 bases lining up with TRBD1. Germline V CDR1 and CDR2: MNHEY, SVGEGT. The V and J ends lost 4 bases and 1 base, in that order; junction bases with no gene match: 4. The CDR3 covers 16 residues. This CDR3 reads CASSSRQGSYNSPLHF. The CDR3 bases are TGTGCCAGCAGTTCCCGACAGGGATCCTATAATTCACCCCTCCACTTT.

The DNA for the CDR3 is TGTGCCAGCAGAGCGGCGGGACTAGCGGTAAATGAGCAGTTCTTC. Translating gives CASRAAGLAVNEQFF. This chain uses TRBV27 with TRBJ2-1, with 11 bases identical to TRBD2. The CDR3 consists of 15 residues. With 6 bases clipped from V and 7 bases from J, the junction kept 8 bases outside the gene matches. Germline V gene lookup returns CDR1 MNHEY and CDR2 SMNVEV (reference sequence).

This clone was detected only once. The V gene is TRBV29-1, the J gene TRBJ2-2, with a weak D call TRBD2 (5 bases). Germline CDR1 SQVTM, CDR2 ANQGSEA. The V end lost 3 bases, the J end lost 0 bases, and 8 bases lay between the germline ends. There are 14 residues in the CDR3. The CDR3 nucleotides read TGCAGCGTTGATCGGGGAGCGAACACCGGGGAGCTGTTTTTT. This codes for CSVDRGANTGELFF.

The sample holds a few counts of this clone. Here the CDR3 reads CASSLTGAYNQPQHF. In nucleotides, the CDR3 is TGTGCCAGCAGTTTGACAGGGGCTTACAATCAGCCCCAGCATTTT. This chain uses TRBV6-5 with TRBJ1-5; TRBD1 matches at 8 bases. The germline gives CDR1 MNHEY, CDR2 SVGAGI. The V gene end was trimmed by 4 bases and the J gene end by 3 bases; junction bases not matched to a gene: 5. The CDR3 extends over 15 amino acids.

A word on this clone: Other DNA sequences in this sample translate to the same CDR3. The chain employs TRBV19 and TRBJ1-1; D not resolved. The germline gives CDR1 LNHDA, CDR2 SQIVND (reference sequence). V lost 1 base, J lost 1 base, and 7 bases lay in between. This CDR3 is built from 14 residues. The CDR3 sequence: CASSIGRGNTEAFF. The DNA for the CDR3 is TGTGCCAGTAGTATAGGACGGGGGAACACTGAAGCTTTCTTT. Complete variable domain (other parts from reference TRBV19 and TRBJ1-1): DGGITQSPKYLFRKEGQNVTLSCEQNLNHDAMYWYRQDPGQGLRLIYYSQIVNDFQKGDIAEGYSVSREKKESFPLTVTSAQKNPTAFYLCASSIGRGNTEAFFGQGTRLTVV.

With regard to this clone: Mismatch with germline at one junction end may stem from a read error. The CDR3 spells CASSLDLFLLGQRQETQYF. DNA of the CDR3: TGTGCTAGCAGCTTAGATCTTTTCTTATTGGGACAGAGACAAGAGACCCAGTACTTC. The V call is TRBV7-7, the J call TRBJ2-5, with 7 bases aligning to TRBD1. The CDR3 is 19 residues long. Germline V lookup: CDR1 SSHAT, CDR2 FNYEAQ (reference sequence).

J is TRBJ2-7 and V is TRBV5-6, with D possibly TRBD2 on 6 matching bases. The CDR3 runs 15 residues. V lost 0 bases to trimming and J lost 3 bases, with 13 bases between them. Germline V lookup: CDR1 SGHDT, CDR2 YYEEEE. CDR3 sequence reads: CASSLVTGVLYEQYF. The DNA for the CDR3 is TGTGCCAGCAGCTTGGTTACGGGGGTCCTCTACGAGCAGTACTTC.

The rearrangement links TRBV9 to TRBJ2-1; 7 nucleotides match TRBD2. This CDR3 has 15 residues. Germline values: CDR1 SGDLS, CDR2 YYNGEE. V shed 0 bases and J 5 bases; nucleotides not matched to a gene: 5. CDR3 bases: TGTGCCAGCAGCGTAGTAACTAGCGCGAACAATGAGCAGTTCTTC. It encodes CASSVVTSANNEQFF.

The V call is TRBV18, the J call TRBJ1-2, with D possibly being TRBD1 (5 bases). Trimming took 3 bases from V and 2 from J, leaving 7 bases between them. Per germline, CDR1 KGHSH and CDR2 LQKENI. The CDR3 loop spans 13 amino acids. CDR3 in amino acids: CASSPDKNYGYTF. The CDR3 DNA reads TGTGCCAGCTCACCGGACAAAAACTATGGCTACACCTTC. Complete variable domain (other parts from reference TRBV18 and TRBJ1-2): NAGVMQNPRHLVRRRGQEARLRCSPMKGHSHVYWYRQLPEEGLKFMVYLQKENIIDESGMPKERFSAEFPKEGPSILRIQQVVRGDSAAYFCASSPDKNYGYTFGSGTRLTVV.

This clone was seen a single time. Within the sample, other DNA sequences also encode this same CDR3. The CDR3 DNA sequence: TGTGCCAGCAGCGGTACTAGCGGAGGCACAGATACGCAGTATTTT. This gives the protein CASSGTSGGTDTQYF. The J gene is TRBJ2-3, the V gene TRBV9; the match to TRBD2 covers 8 bases. Per germline, CDR1 SGDLS and CDR2 YYNGEE. This CDR3 has 15 residues. The junction had 4 bases not matched to a gene; V was cut back by 3 bases and J by 1 base.

This clone has a single count. This chain connects TRBV5-1 to TRBJ2-6; D might be TRBD2 (6 bases). In germline, CDR1 is SGHRS, CDR2 YFSETQ. V was clipped by 0 bases and J by 4 bases, with 11 bases between them. The CDR3 is made up of 16 amino acids. CDR3 coding DNA: TGCGCCAGCAGCTTGGGCACCGCGGGGGGGGCCAACGTCCTGACTTTC. This encodes CASSLGTAGGANVLTF.

The V call is TRBV14, the J call TRBJ1-3; 7 nucleotides match TRBD1. Germline V lookup: CDR1 SGHDN, CDR2 FVKESK. V dropped 1 base and J dropped 8; count of bases not matched to a gene: 5. The CDR3 loop spans 14 amino acids. CDR3 amino acids: CASSQGQGRDTIYF. The CDR3, as DNA: TGTGCCAGCAGCCAAGGACAGGGAAGGGACACCATATATTTT. The full variable domain, rest sourced from reference TRBV14 and TRBJ1-3, is EAGVTQFPSHSVIEKGQTVTLRCDPISGHDNLYWYRRVMGKEIKFLLHFVKESKQDESGMPNNRFLAERTGGTYSTLKVQPAELEDSGVYFCASSQGQGRDTIYFGEGSWLTVV.

The rearrangement uses TRBV19 and TRBJ1-1; no clear D gene. V lost 3 bases, J lost 0 bases, and 11 bases lay in between. The V gene's germline CDR1 is LNHDA and CDR2 SQIVND (reference sequence). This CDR3 spans 15 amino acids. CDR3 nucleotide sequence: TGTGCCAGTAGTATTTATGCGGAAATGAACACTGAAGCTTTCTTT. Translated, it gives CASSIYAEMNTEAFF.

This chain joins TRBV6-1 and TRBJ1-6; weak D call: TRBD1 (6 bases). The CDR3 sequence is 17 residues long. Germline assignment: CDR1 MNHNS and CDR2 SASEGT. The ends were cut back, 3 bases at V and 5 bases at J, with 17 bases in the middle. CDR3 nucleotides: TGTGCCAGCAGTGATGACCAGGGGCCCTTTGATAATTCACCCCTCCACTTT. Its protein product is CASSDDQGPFDNSPLHF.

The J gene is TRBJ1-1, the V gene TRBV5-1, with D hard to call. V was clipped by 4 bases and J by 0 bases, with 22 bases between them. Germline-derived CDR1 and CDR2 are SGHRS and YFSETQ. The CDR3 is 18 amino acids. The CDR3 sequence: CASSLGLLPHLMNTEAFF. The CDR3, as DNA: TGCGCCAGCAGCCTTGGGCTCCTTCCTCACTTAATGAACACTGAAGCTTTCTTT.

The rearrangement links TRBV6-1 to TRBJ2-1, with 9 positions matching TRBD1. The CDR3 totals 16 residues. Germline V gene lookup returns CDR1 MNHNS and CDR2 SASEGT. With V trimmed by 3 bases and J by 6 bases, 9 bases remained unmatched. The CDR3 loop is CASSDRGQGFFNEQFF. CDR3 coding DNA: TGTGCCAGCAGTGACAGGGGACAGGGTTTTTTCAATGAGCAGTTCTTC.

The chain couples TRBV5-1 to TRBJ2-3; TRBD2 aligns across 7 bases. The CDR3 spans 15 residues. Germline values: CDR1 SGHRS, CDR2 YFSETQ. The V and J ends lost 6 bases and 6 bases, in that order; junction bases with no gene match: 13. CDR3 coding DNA: TGCGCCAGCACCCTCCAATCCGCGGGGGTGGATACGCAGTATTTT. As protein: CASTLQSAGVDTQYF.

This clone was seen once. The chain carries TRBV6-5 and TRBJ1-5; TRBD1 might be the D (5 bases). This CDR3 has 12 residues. The germline CDR1 and CDR2 sequences are MNHEY and SVGAGI. The V gene lost 10 bases and the J gene lost 5 bases, with 12 bases spanning the gap. The CDR3 region is CATRQYYQPQHF. CDR3 sequence (DNA): TGTGCCACACGACAGTACTATCAGCCCCAGCATTTT.

V is TRBV7-2 and J is TRBJ1-2; TRBD1 matches at 9 bases. The germline CDR1 and CDR2 sequences are SGHTA and FQGNSA. V gave up 0 bases and J gave up 8 bases; unmatched junction bases: 7. CDR3 length: 15 amino acids. The CDR3 region has the DNA TGTGCCAGCAGCTTAGCCGGACAGGGGACAGGGGGCTACACCTTC. The encoded protein is CASSLAGQGTGGYTF.